This section outlines one T cell receptor (beta chain) sequence together with its context. It has no known antigen specificity. Per-base quality was not reported, and no clone a single base away is much larger than it. This specimen comes from a study of OX40 agonist ivuxolimab in advanced cancers. Concerning the study at large: Ivuxolimab was an agonistic, fully human IgG2 monoclonal antibody directed against OX40 (CD134), a costimulatory receptor. Intravenous ivuxolimab was administered to patients every 2 weeks at six dose levels: 0.01, 0.1, 0.3, 1.5, 3 and 10 mg/kg. Among the roughly 50 dose-escalation patients, roughly 20 had hepatocellular carcinoma, roughly 15 melanoma, 9 renal cell carcinoma and 9 head and neck cancer. A male proportion of 75% to 85% and a mean age of 60 years, ranging from 23 to 79, were recorded for the dose-escalation cohort. Prior anti-PD-1, anti-PD-L1 or anti-CTLA-4 therapy was permitted, and 35% to 40% of dose-escalation patients had received checkpoint inhibitors. Partial responses occurred in three dose-escalation patients, of whom one had hepatocellular carcinoma and two had cutaneous melanoma. The point of sequencing TCRbeta in the periphery was to test whether ivuxolimab changed TCR sequence diversity and drove clonal T-cell expansion. The paper covers the monotherapy dose-escalation part of the phase I ivuxolimab trial, which included N ≈ 50 patients.

The CDR3 covers 14 residues, taking in both the cysteine and the phenylalanine. Only CDR3 DNA is held: 42 bases, read in frame from base 1. Trimming removed 5 bases from V and 6 bases from J; the gene matches leave 6 bases unexplained. In the germline V gene, CDR1 corresponds to SGHTA and CDR2 to FQGTGA. Study-wide findings and limitations: Low levels of normalized T-cell clonal expansion were also shown by some nonresponding patients. Which antigens the clonally expanded peripheral T cells were specific for was not determined. Partial responders in the 0.1-3.0 mg/kg groups had among the lowest normalized peripheral clonal expansion, especially among CD8+ T cells. After ivuxolimab, more expanded clones were found on average in CD8+ T cells than in CD4+ T cells. At doses from 0.1 to 3.0 mg/kg, clonal expansion was seen in both CD4+ and CD8+ blood T cells between baseline and week 6.

To sequence the TCRbeta CDR3 region, genomic DNA was isolated from the sorted cells. TCRbeta CDR3 regions were sequenced using the immunoSEQ Assay. TCRdb limited this immuneACCESS table to in-frame rearrangements with V and J called. A share of clones is missing; checked studies link under half to unresolved V genes, and the rest is unexplained. This sample lists 65,000 to 80,000 clones; roughly nine tenths were detected once. The top ten hold more than 0.6% of the sample. Patients with autoimmune disease history or receiving systemic immunosuppression were excluded from the trial. Peripheral blood for TCR sequencing was collected from all dose cohorts at baseline, on cycle 4 day 1, and on cycle 7 day 1. The samples were drawn from a first-in-human, open-label, multicenter phase I dose-escalation trial of ivuxolimab. Adults with locally advanced or metastatic head and neck squamous cell, hepatocellular, melanoma or renal cell carcinoma were enrolled in the trial. Before TCR sequencing, CD4+ and CD8+ T cells were separately sorted from peripheral blood.

The receptor comes from an adult with an advanced solid tumor such as melanoma, head and neck, liver or kidney cancer. The material was CD4+ or CD8+ T cells sorted from blood, obtained in a trial of the OX40 agonist ivuxolimab. The chain joins TRBV7-3 to TRBJ2-3, with TRBD1 matching 9 junction bases. For the CDR3, the sequence is CASSPGTGMDTQYF. In nucleotides, the sequence is TGTGCCAGCAGCCCCGGGACAGGGATGGATACGCAGTATTTT.